What follows are 17 T cell receptor beta chains derived from one specimen sequenced in a study of cytomegalovirus exposure and HLA in healthy donors. PCR used 60 Vbeta primers and 13 Jbeta primers. TCRdb's table, derived via immunoSEQ multiplex PCR, lists solely in-frame clones and lacks some. The repertoire holds around 210,000 clones, with 78% as singletons. Sequencing used PBMCs. The receptors come from a boy younger than 18 in good health and CMV-seronegative.

This clone was counted a single time. CDR3 sequence: CANQTGNTEAFF. The CDR3, as DNA: TGTGCCAACCAGACGGGGAACACTGAAGCTTTCTTT. V gene TRBV6-5 combines with J gene TRBJ1-1; D is ambiguous. Germline CDR1 and CDR2: MNHEY and SVGAGI. Trimming took off 10 bases at V and 1 base at J, with 10 bases between the two ends. The CDR3 has 12 residues.

This chain joins TRBV5-5 and TRBJ1-4, with D possibly TRBD1 on 5 matching bases. This CDR3 is built from 17 residues. Germline CDR1 is SGHKS and CDR2 is YYEKEE (reference sequence). Trimming stripped 4 bases from V and 3 bases from J, with 19 bases between. The chain's CDR3 is CASSIRGPQKSNEKLFF. CDR3 nucleotides: TGTGCCAGCAGCATAAGGGGCCCACAGAAATCTAATGAAAAACTGTTTTTT.

The chain links TRBV5-1 to TRBJ2-5; 10 nucleotides agree with TRBD2. The J call is uncertain, as TRBJ2-7 better fits the DNA end. This CDR3 is 17 amino acids long. Germline values: CDR1 SGHRS, CDR2 YFSETQ. CDR3 protein: CASSFDAPSGSIDEQYF. The CDR3 nucleotides are TGCGCCAGCAGTTTTGATGCACCTAGCGGGAGCATCGACGAGCAGTACTTC.

Details on this clone: Other DNA sequences from this sample encode an identical CDR3 as well. The chain has TRBV9 and TRBJ2-3; 9 nucleotides line up with TRBD2. This CDR3 comprises 15 residues. CDR1 and CDR2 from the germline V gene are SGDLS and YYNGEE. Trimming cost V 4 bases and J 1 base; bases outside gene matches: 4. The CDR3 DNA is TGTGCCAGCAGCTCCCGGACTAGCGGCACAGATACGCAGTATTTT. This translates into CASSSRTSGTDTQYF.

The rearrangement joins TRBV4-1 to TRBJ1-3, with D possibly matching TRBD1 (6 bases). Germline loops: CDR1 MGHRA, CDR2 YSYEKL. Trimming took off 1 base at V and 0 bases at J, with 19 bases between the two ends. The CDR3 is 19 residues long. This CDR3 reads CASSQGGRGGFDSGNTIYF. Here the CDR3 DNA reads TGCGCCAGCAGCCAAGGAGGCAGGGGCGGCTTTGACTCTGGAAACACCATATATTTT.

In its sample, this clone was seen a few times. The chain recombines TRBV6-5 with TRBJ1-2; the D gene is possibly TRBD1 (6 bases). Germline V gene lookup returns CDR1 MNHEY and CDR2 SVGAGI. The CDR3 is 14 residues long. V was pared by 5 bases and J by 3 bases, with 13 bases between. The CDR3 is CASSAGVGDYGYTF. CDR3 coding DNA: TGTGCCAGCAGTGCAGGGGTAGGGGACTATGGCTACACCTTC.

J is TRBJ2-2 and V is TRBV11-3; TRBD2 matches 10 bases. J gave up 6 bases and V 4 bases, and 5 bases lay outside the gene matches. The germline gives CDR1 SGHNT, CDR2 YENEEA. This CDR3 has 15 amino acids. DNA of the CDR3: TGTGCCAGCAGCTCGAGCGGGAGGGCCGCCGGGGAGCTGTTTTTT. Translating it yields CASSSSGRAAGELFF.

The chain uses TRBV5-4 and TRBJ2-5; D is ambiguous. V gave up 4 bases and J gave up 2 bases, with 12 bases separating them. Germline V CDR1 and CDR2: SGHNT, YYREEE (reference sequence). There are 14 residues in the CDR3. This CDR3 reads CASSDIGQQETQYF. The CDR3 coding sequence is TGTGCCAGCAGCGACATTGGCCAACAAGAGACCCAGTACTTC.

This chain uses TRBV4-1 with TRBJ2-3, with TRBD2 matching over 8 bases. The CDR3 is 15 amino acids. The ends lost 1 base at V and 4 bases at J; junction bases unmatched: 4. Germline V gene lookup returns CDR1 MGHRA and CDR2 YSYEKL. CDR3: CASSQVERGPDTQYF. The CDR3 nucleotides read TGCGCCAGCAGCCAAGTGGAGCGGGGGCCAGATACGCAGTATTTT.

V is TRBV6-4 and J is TRBJ1-2; the D is unclear. The CDR3 covers 13 residues. Germline assignment: CDR1 MRHNA and CDR2 SNTAGT. Trimming took off 2 bases at V and 8 bases at J, with 12 bases between the two ends. This CDR3 is CASSDDRGRGYTF. CDR3 bases: TGTGCCAGCAGTGACGATCGAGGGCGCGGCTACACCTTC.

The V call is TRBV7-8, the J call TRBJ1-2; D may be TRBD1 (5 bases). This CDR3 is built from 15 residues. Germline lookup yields CDR1 SGHVS and CDR2 FQNEAQ. With 0 bases removed from V and 4 bases from J, the gap between germline ends came to 12 bases. The CDR3 DNA reads as TGTGCCAGCAGCTTAGCAGGGGCGCGGGGCTATGGCTACACCTTC. This codes for CASSLAGARGYGYTF.

The chain recombines TRBV18 with TRBJ1-2, with 8 bases lining up with TRBD1. The length of the CDR3 is 15 residues. Trimming removed 3 bases from V and 0 bases from J; junction bases left unmatched: 3. In germline, CDR1 is KGHSH, CDR2 LQKENI. The CDR3 bases are TGTGCCAGCTCACCCGGGACAGGAGCTAACTATGGCTACACCTTC. The encoded protein is CASSPGTGANYGYTF.

This chain links TRBV4-1 with TRBJ1-5, with TRBD1 matching over 12 bases. V was pared by 5 bases and J by 6 bases, with 17 bases of the junction left unmatched. The germline V gene has CDR1 MGHRA and CDR2 YSYEKL. The CDR3 runs to 19 residues. The CDR3 DNA reads TGCGCCAGCAGCGGCTTTCCCGGGACAGGGGGCGGTAGTGGTCAGCCCCAGCATTTT. This translates into CASSGFPGTGGGSGQPQHF.

In DNA form, the CDR3 reads TGCGCCAGCAGCTACCTAGACGGGGTTACAGATACGCAGTATTTT. This gives the protein CASSYLDGVTDTQYF. The chain couples TRBV5-1 to TRBJ2-3; possible D gene TRBD2, 5 bases. V shed 3 bases and J shed 3 bases, with 14 bases lying between them. In germline, CDR1 is SGHRS, CDR2 YFSETQ. The CDR3 length is 15 residues.

In this sample, this clone turned up a few times. This chain connects TRBV7-9 to TRBJ2-1, with 7 bases matching TRBD2. Per the germline V gene, CDR1 is SEHNR and CDR2 is FQNEAQ (reference sequence). With V trimmed by 4 bases and J by 1 base, 4 bases remained unmatched. This CDR3 is 15 amino acids long. DNA for the CDR3: TGTGCCAGCAGCTCGGGGGGAGTTTCCTACAATGAGCAGTTCTTC. It codes for CASSSGGVSYNEQFF.

The chain uses TRBV29-1 and TRBJ1-2, with a tentative D call TRBD1 (6 bases). The CDR3 is made up of 15 amino acids. From germline, CDR1 is SQVTM and CDR2 ANQGSEA. The V end lost 6 bases, the J end lost 8 bases, and 25 bases lay between the germline ends. CDR3 region: CSVDPVTGLSEGYTF. As DNA, the CDR3 is TGCAGCGTCGATCCCGTGACAGGCCTTTCGGAGGGCTACACCTTC. The full variable domain, its missing parts supplied by reference TRBV29-1 and TRBJ1-2, is SAVISQKPSRDICQRGTSLTIQCQVDSQVTMMFWYRQQPGQSLTLIATANQGSEATYESGFVIDKFPISRPNLTFSTLTVSNMSPEDSSIYLCSVDPVTGLSEGYTFGSGTRLTVV.

This rearrangement joins TRBV23-1 to TRBJ2-6, with D perhaps matching TRBD1 (5 bases). TRBV23-1 is flagged as an ORF with uncertain function. V lost 2 bases and J 0 bases, leaving 14 bases between the germline ends. This CDR3 comprises 18 residues. DNA of the CDR3: TGCGCCAGCAGTCAAGGGGCTTGGGCCAACTCTGGGGCCAACGTCCTGACTTTC. Protein product: CASSQGAWANSGANVLTF.